One sample yielded the 25 T cell receptor beta chains listed below, sequenced in a study of OX40 agonist ivuxolimab in advanced cancers. Using immunoSEQ multiplex PCR, the repertoire was profiled, and TCRdb retains in-frame clones only, with some absent. The sample includes some 100,000 clones, 90% of them seen just once. The sample was CD4+ or CD8+ T cells sorted from blood, taken in a trial of the OX40 agonist ivuxolimab. The receptors were gathered from an adult with an advanced solid tumor such as melanoma, head and neck, liver or kidney cancer.

The V gene is TRBV10-1, the J gene TRBJ2-7; D uncertain. The length of the CDR3 is 12 residues. The germline V gene has CDR1 WNHNN and CDR2 SYGVQD (reference sequence). V was pared by 4 bases and J by 0 bases, with 4 bases between. CDR3 nucleotides: TGCGCCAGCAGTGCCAGCTCCTACGAGCAGTACTTC. This translates into CASSASSYEQYF.

The chain has TRBV4-1 and TRBJ2-7; 9 bases line up with TRBD2. Germline CDR1 MGHRA, CDR2 YSYEKL. This CDR3 has 16 residues. V trimming: 3 bases; J trimming: 2 bases; junction bases outside the gene matches: 8. The CDR3, as DNA: TGCGCCAGCAGCCATGCCGCGGGGGGGGGAGCCTACGAGCAGTACTTC. This gives the protein CASSHAAGGGAYEQYF.

The chain has TRBV7-6 and TRBJ2-5, with unresolved D. The CDR3 length is 11 residues. Germline V gene lookup returns CDR1 SGHVS and CDR2 FNYEAQ. Trimming shortened V by 4 bases and J by 2 bases, and 2 bases separated the two germline ends. CDR3 protein: CASSYQETQYF. The CDR3 DNA follows: TGTGCCAGCAGCTATCAAGAGACCCAGTACTTC.

This clone was recorded once. The chain employs TRBV7-8 and TRBJ1-2; possible D gene TRBD1, 5 bases. The CDR3 contains 13 residues. V lost 4 bases, J lost 8 bases, and 14 bases lay in between. The germline V gene has CDR1 SGHVS and CDR2 FQNEAQ. CDR3 sequence: CASSSGPMWGYTF. CDR3 DNA sequence: TGTGCCAGCAGCTCGGGACCTATGTGGGGCTACACCTTC.

The chain combines TRBV18 with TRBJ2-7; 7 bases are a match to TRBD1. Trimming removed 1 base from V and 2 bases from J; junction bases left unmatched: 5. CDR3 length: 15 amino acids. Germline V gives CDR1 KGHSH, CDR2 LQKENI. CDR3: CASSPQAGGPYEQYF. In DNA form, the CDR3 reads TGTGCCAGCTCACCACAGGCAGGGGGTCCCTACGAGCAGTACTTC.

The V and J genes are TRBV15 and TRBJ2-1; 9 bases match TRBD2. CDR3 length: 16 amino acids. V gave up 3 bases and J gave up 8 bases; unmatched junction bases: 11. Germline V CDR1 and CDR2: LNHNV, YYDKDF (reference sequence). As DNA, the CDR3 is TGTGCCACCAGCAGGGTCGGGACTAGCCTGTACGATGAGCAGTTCTTC. Protein: CATSRVGTSLYDEQFF. The complete variable domain, with remaining parts taken from reference TRBV15 and TRBJ2-1, reads DAMVIQNPRYQVTQFGKPVTLSCSQTLNHNVMYWYQQKSSQAPKLLFHYYDKDFNNEADTPDNFQSRRPNTSFCFLDIRSPGLGDTAMYLCATSRVGTSLYDEQFFGPGTRLTVL.

The J gene is TRBJ2-1, the V gene TRBV11-1; 8 bases align to TRBD2. V lost 1 base to trimming and J lost 3 bases; unmatched junction nucleotides: 5. The CDR3 runs 16 residues. Per germline, CDR1 SGHAT and CDR2 FQDESV (reference sequence). The CDR3: CASSLERSGSYNEQFF. The CDR3 DNA reads TGTGCCAGCAGCTTAGAGCGAAGCGGGAGCTACAATGAGCAGTTCTTC.

The rearrangement uses TRBV5-1 and TRBJ2-3; D possibly uses TRBD1 or TRBD2 (5 bases each). Trimming took 2 bases from V and 0 from J, leaving 10 bases between them. Germline lookup yields CDR1 SGHRS and CDR2 YFSETQ. CDR3 length equals 15 residues. Here the CDR3 DNA reads TGCGCCAGCAGCTTTCGGGGCACGAGCACAGATACGCAGTATTTT. This translates into CASSFRGTSTDTQYF.

This chain links TRBV18 with TRBJ2-1; TRBD2 matches at 11 bases. The CDR3 runs 19 residues. Germline V lookup: CDR1 KGHSH, CDR2 LQKENI. The junction had 13 bases not matched to a gene; V was cut back by 5 bases and J by 1 base. CDR3 DNA sequence: TGTGCCAGCTCAACCAGACTAGCGGGATCCCCACAGTCCTACAATGAGCAGTTCTTC. Translation gives CASSTRLAGSPQSYNEQFF.

In this sample, this clone turned up once. The genes are TRBV28 and TRBJ2-7; D might be TRBD1 or TRBD2, each matching 5 bases. The CDR3 is 14 residues long. V was clipped by 6 bases and J by 2 bases, with 14 bases between them. Germline assignment: CDR1 MDHEN and CDR2 SYDVKM. The CDR3 loop is CASSGTGQTYEQYF. CDR3 DNA: TGTGCCAGCAGCGGGACGGGTCAAACCTACGAGCAGTACTTC.

The chain joins TRBV5-4 to TRBJ2-1; the D gene is possibly TRBD1 (5 bases). Germline V gives CDR1 SGHNT, CDR2 YYREEE (reference sequence). The CDR3 length is 16 residues. V lost 0 bases and J 0 bases, leaving 10 bases between the germline ends. The CDR3 DNA is TGTGCCAGCAGCTTGGGTAGGACAAGCTCCTACAATGAGCAGTTCTTC. Residues: CASSLGRTSSYNEQFF.

The rearrangement uses TRBV5-4 and TRBJ2-3, with TRBD2 matching 14 bases. Germline CDR1 reads SGHNT; CDR2 reads YYREEE (reference sequence). The CDR3 runs 16 residues. V lost 0 bases to trimming and J lost 5 bases; unmatched junction nucleotides: 2. CDR3 sequence reads: CASSLETSGREDTQYF. CDR3 in DNA: TGTGCCAGCAGCTTGGAGACTAGCGGGAGGGAAGATACGCAGTATTTT. The full variable domain, its missing parts supplied by reference TRBV5-4 and TRBJ2-3, is ETGVTQSPTHLIKTRGQQVTLRCSSQSGHNTVSWYQQALGQGPQFIFQYYREEENGRGNFPPRFSGLQFPNYSSELNVNALELDDSALYLCASSLETSGREDTQYFGPGTRLTVL.

J is TRBJ1-1 and V is TRBV29-1; 10 nucleotides agree with TRBD1. CDR3 length equals 13 residues. Trimming removed 5 bases from V and 4 bases from J; junction bases left unmatched: 4. Germline V gives CDR1 SQVTM, CDR2 ANQGSEA. The CDR3 DNA is TGCAGCGTTTACGACAGGGGGCTCACTGAAGCTTTCTTT. This codes for CSVYDRGLTEAFF.

The CDR3 sequence is CASSSSGSATYEQYF. The CDR3 DNA reads as TGCGCCAGCAGTTCGAGCGGGAGCGCAACCTACGAGCAGTACTTC. V is TRBV5-1 and J is TRBJ2-7; 8 nucleotides line up with TRBD2. The CDR3 is 15 residues long. CDR1 and CDR2 from the germline V gene are SGHRS and YFSETQ. With V trimmed by 5 bases and J by 2 bases, 9 bases remained unmatched.

The chain recombines TRBV7-2 with TRBJ2-5; maybe TRBD2 (6 bases). Between the trimmed V and J ends, which lost 1 base and 1 base, there was a span of 10 bases. The germline V gene encodes CDR1 SGHTA and CDR2 FQGNSA. The CDR3 is made up of 15 amino acids. The CDR3 loop is CASSLGGGLQETQYF. In DNA form, the CDR3 reads TGTGCCAGCAGCTTAGGGGGAGGACTCCAAGAGACCCAGTACTTC.

This clone was observed a single time. The rearrangement uses TRBV5-1 and TRBJ1-4, with a possible D match to TRBD1 (5 bases). This CDR3 contains 13 residues. V lost 0 bases and J 8 bases, leaving 8 bases between the germline ends. Germline values: CDR1 SGHRS, CDR2 YFSETQ. The CDR3 region has the DNA TGCGCCAGCAGCTTGGAGGGGTCCGAAAAACTGTTTTTT. Amino acids: CASSLEGSEKLFF.

The chain couples TRBV19 to TRBJ2-7; TRBD1 aligns across 12 bases. The CDR3 runs 15 residues. Germline values: CDR1 LNHDA, CDR2 SQIVND (reference sequence). The ends lost 4 bases at V and 6 bases at J; junction bases unmatched: 7. The CDR3 spells CASSNPGTGGGEQYF. CDR3 DNA: TGTGCCAGTAGTAACCCCGGGACAGGGGGCGGCGAGCAGTACTTC.

The V gene is TRBV10-3, the J gene TRBJ2-7; the match to TRBD2 covers 14 bases. This CDR3 contains 18 residues. The V and J ends lost 10 bases and 1 base, in that order; junction bases with no gene match: 15. The germline V gene has CDR1 ENHRY and CDR2 SYGVKD. The CDR3 is CATSRGLAGEGFSYEQYF. CDR3 nucleotides: TGTGCCACCAGCCGGGGACTAGCGGGAGAGGGGTTTTCCTACGAGCAGTACTTC.

The CDR3 nucleotides are TGCACCAGCAGCCACGGAGCTCAGCCCCAGCATTTT. Its protein is CTSSHGAQPQHF. This chain joins TRBV1 and TRBJ1-5. TRBV1 is classified as a pseudogene. This CDR3 spans 12 amino acids.

The chain couples TRBV7-2 to TRBJ2-7, with a tentative D call TRBD1 (6 bases). The CDR3 runs to 17 residues. Per the germline V gene, CDR1 is SGHTA and CDR2 is FQGNSA. Trimming removed 2 bases at V and 3 bases at J, with 20 bases between. The CDR3 DNA reads as TGTGCCAGCAGCTTAAGGAGCACACAGGGTTATTACTACGAGCAGTACTTC. Translation: CASSLRSTQGYYYEQYF.

The V call is TRBV11-3, the J call TRBJ2-2; unclear D gene. The CDR3 totals 14 residues. V lost 1 base and J lost 1, with 4 bases in between. Germline V gene lookup returns CDR1 SGHNT and CDR2 YENEEA. The CDR3, as DNA: TGTGCCAGCAGCTTAGGTGGGAACACCGGGGAGCTGTTTTTT. It codes for CASSLGGNTGELFF.

This chain connects TRBV4-1 to TRBJ2-7; D remains unclear. Germline CDR1 MGHRA, CDR2 YSYEKL. V was clipped by 1 base and J by 0 bases, with 16 bases between them. The CDR3 length is 17 residues. The chain's CDR3 is CASSQVSVPPSSYEQYF. CDR3 bases: TGCGCCAGCAGCCAAGTTTCGGTTCCCCCGAGCTCCTACGAGCAGTACTTC.

The chain recombines TRBV27 with TRBJ2-6; 7 bases map to TRBD1. Unmatched junction bases numbered 6, after V lost 7 bases and J lost 0 bases. This CDR3 region has 16 residues. Germline CDR1 MNHEY, CDR2 SMNVEV (reference sequence). This chain's CDR3 is CASKTGIFSGANVLTF. The CDR3 nucleotides are TGTGCCAGCAAGACAGGGATCTTCTCTGGGGCCAACGTCCTGACTTTC.

The chain is built from TRBV19 and TRBJ1-2; D is undetermined. The V and J ends lost 7 bases and 0 bases respectively, with 6 bases between them. CDR1 is LNHDA, CDR2 SQIVND, per germline (reference sequence). This CDR3 is built from 12 residues. Here the CDR3 reads CASKESNYGYTF. The CDR3 DNA reads TGTGCCAGTAAAGAATCTAACTATGGCTACACCTTC.

Only one count was recorded for this clone. The V call is TRBV18, the J call TRBJ2-4; weak D call: TRBD2 (5 bases). The CDR3 totals 13 residues. Between the trimmed V and J ends, which lost 6 bases and 6 bases, there was a span of 12 bases. CDR1 KGHSH and CDR2 LQKENI come from the germline V gene. CDR3 DNA sequence: TGTGCCAGCTCTCGGACTTCTTCAAACATTCAGTACTTC. Its protein is CASSRTSSNIQYF.